This T cell receptor beta chain was retrieved from a study of post-analysis software for immune sequencing data (dated by TCRdb to the mid-2010s). Study-level background: Relapsing-remitting, secondary progressive and progressive-relapsing multiple sclerosis were recorded as disease courses, and subtype annotation was lacking for some patients. A subset of samples was prepared in parallel using single-end sample barcoding, then pooled and co-amplified after Illumina adapter ligation. Patient repertoires were compared against some twelve previously published healthy control repertoires from donors aged about 6 to 27 years.

Of note for this clonotype: Which antigen it targets is not known. Nothing much larger sits one base from this clone, and base qualities are not available.

The CDR3 covers 14 residues, taking in both the cysteine and the phenylalanine. Only CDR3 DNA is held: 42 bases, read in frame from base 1. CDR1 PRHDT and CDR2 FYEKMQ are derived from the germline V gene (reference sequence). V and J are trimmed by 0 bases and 12 bases, and the gene matches miss 8 bases of the junction. The library relied on PCR. The reads were generated on an Illumina HiSeq 2500. To reduce PCR and sequencing biases, unique molecular identifiers were built into the TCR beta cDNA libraries. Around 500,000 cDNA molecules were obtained for every 1 to 10 million input T cells, so each molecule roughly corresponded to one T cell. The patient libraries were prepared and sequenced using the same protocol as the earlier healthy control dataset. Within a given batch, samples were prepared together, multiplexed and sequenced on the same HiSeq lane. The paper's processing steps were these. Raw barcoded reads were processed with MIGEC, discarding single-read molecular identifier groups before consensus assembly and CDR3 extraction. Clonotype tables were post-analysed with VDJtools, and diversity was normalized by down-sampling all datasets to the smallest sample size. Repertoire overlap clustering matched CDR3 amino acid but not nucleotide sequences to correct batch-related cross-sample contamination. TCRdb reprocessed the public reads (quality trimming at Q25 with fastp, clone calling with MiXCR) and kept in-frame beta chains. Identical CDR3 proteins give one entry, which carries the most common genes and DNA. None of the V and J calls come from the authors' own analysis; TCRdb made them. The sample table shows 820,000 or so distinct CDR3 sequences, and about 53% are seen once. The biggest ten clones account for approximately 4.5% of the sample.

What the study reported, not specific to this receptor: Significantly higher frequencies in patients than in controls were found for about 5 TRBV segments, including TRBV5-6, TRBV5-1 and TRBV20-1. The multiple sclerosis patient group was slightly younger than the control group. Direct clustering with F measure showed strong co-clustering of samples prepared in the same batch, prompting a batch-effect correction. Significantly lower normalized Chao1 diversity was found in multiple sclerosis patients than in controls, suggesting substantial peripheral T-cell clonal expansion.

TCR beta repertoires were profiled from peripheral blood of over 10 young patients with multiple sclerosis to demonstrate the VDJtools post-analysis software. The patients with multiple sclerosis were children and adolescents between about 6 and 17 years of age. The sequenced material came from blood. This receptor chain uses TRBV13 and TRBJ2-4; 7 middle bases align to TRBD1. This receptor was obtained from a girl under 18 with multiple sclerosis. In nucleotides, the sequence is TGTGCCAGCAGCTTAGGACTCACAGGGGATAGTCAGTACTTC. The resulting protein is CASSLGLTGDSQYF.